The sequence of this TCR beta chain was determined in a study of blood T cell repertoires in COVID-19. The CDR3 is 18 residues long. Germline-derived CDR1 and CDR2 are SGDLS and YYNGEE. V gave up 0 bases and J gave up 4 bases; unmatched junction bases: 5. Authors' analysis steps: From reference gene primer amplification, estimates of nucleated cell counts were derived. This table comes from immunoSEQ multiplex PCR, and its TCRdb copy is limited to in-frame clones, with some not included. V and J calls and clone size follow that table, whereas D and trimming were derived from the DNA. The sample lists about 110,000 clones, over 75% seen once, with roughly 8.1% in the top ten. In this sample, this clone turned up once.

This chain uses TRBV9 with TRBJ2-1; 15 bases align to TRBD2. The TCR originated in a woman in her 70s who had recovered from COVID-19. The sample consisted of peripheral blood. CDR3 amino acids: CASSVGTSGGAEYNEQFF. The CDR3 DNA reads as TGTGCCAGCAGCGTAGGGACTAGCGGGGGGGCCGAATACAATGAGCAGTTCTTC. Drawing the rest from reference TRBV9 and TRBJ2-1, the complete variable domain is DSGVTQTPKHLITATGQRVTLRCSPRSGDLSVYWYQQSLDQGLQFLIQYYNGEERAKGNILERFSAQQFPDLHSELNLSSLELGDSALYFCASSVGTSGGAEYNEQFFGPGTRLTVL.